Listed here are 13 T cell receptor beta chains from one sample, sequenced in a study of T cells in Graves' hyperthyroidism and ophthalmopathy. RNA transcripts served as the template for amplifying TCR beta CDR3 regions. The HTBI set primed first-round TCR CDR3 RT-PCR. Each CDR3 protein is one row after TCRdb ran MiXCR on the multiplex PCR reads. The table includes around 660,000 distinct CDR3 sequences, approximately 42% detected once. The sequencing input was peripheral blood or thyroid tissue (not recorded which). These receptors came from an adult man with Graves' disease, either hyperthyroidism or ophthalmopathy (not recorded which).

The rearrangement joins TRBV14 to TRBJ2-3; 16 bases map to TRBD2. The germline CDR1 and CDR2 sequences are SGHDN and FVKESK. The CDR3 contains 19 residues. The V gene end was trimmed by 4 bases and the J gene end by 2 bases; junction bases not matched to a gene: 9. CDR3 bases: TGTGCCAGCAGCCGTTCCGGGACTAGCGGGAGGGCCCTCACAGATACGCAGTATTTT. Its translation: CASSRSGTSGRALTDTQYF. The full variable domain, completed using reference TRBV14 and TRBJ2-3, is EAGVTQFPSHSVIEKGQTVTLRCDPISGHDNLYWYRRVMGKEIKFLLHFVKESKQDESGMPNNRFLAERTGGTYSTLKVQPAELEDSGVYFCASSRSGTSGRALTDTQYFGPGTRLTVL.

The chain uses TRBV10-3 and TRBJ2-2; TRBD2 matches 7 bases. In germline, CDR1 is ENHRY, CDR2 SYGVKD. Germline trimming cut 6 bases from V and 6 bases from J; bases unmatched to any gene: 7. The CDR3 is made up of 14 amino acids. CDR3 loop: CAISLAGVAGELFF. CDR3 nucleotides: TGTGCCATCAGCCTCGCGGGGGTGGCCGGGGAGCTGTTTTTT.

On this clonotype itself: The CDR3 does not close with the conserved phenylalanine or tryptophan, likely indicating a read error. V gene TRBV12-3 or TRBV12-4 combines with J gene TRBJ1-1; no clear D gene. The CDR3 runs 14 residues. The V end lost 2 bases, the J end lost 2 bases, and 9 bases lay between the germline ends. CDR3 nucleotide sequence: TGTGCCAGCAGTTTACTTAGATTTAACACTGAAGCTTTCCTT. This translates into CASSLLRFNTEAFL.

The chain is built from TRBV5-4 and TRBJ2-7; D may be TRBD1 (6 bases). Germline CDR1 SGHNT, CDR2 YYREEE (reference sequence). Between the trimmed V and J ends, which lost 4 bases and 2 bases, there was a span of 19 bases. This CDR3 region has 16 residues. The CDR3 is CASSQDRAQGTYEQYF. The CDR3 bases are TGTGCCAGCAGCCAAGATAGGGCACAGGGAACCTACGAGCAGTACTTC.

The chain has TRBV12-3 or TRBV12-4 and TRBJ1-1; no reliable D call. The CDR3 sequence is 12 residues long. V lost 10 bases to trimming and J lost 4 bases, with 13 bases between them. CDR3 region: CATTAYLTEAFF. CDR3 bases: TGTGCCACAACAGCGTACCTCACTGAAGCTTTCTTT.

This clonotype occurred a few times. This rearrangement joins TRBV7-8 to TRBJ1-1; the match to TRBD1 covers 7 bases. Trimming at V came to 1 base and at J to 1 base, leaving 9 bases not matched to a gene. The germline V gene encodes CDR1 SGHVS and CDR2 FQNEAQ. This CDR3 has 17 residues. This CDR3 is CASSLGTRQGRNTEAFF. The CDR3 DNA is TGTGCCAGCAGCTTAGGAACCCGACAGGGCAGGAACACTGAAGCTTTCTTT.

This clonotype was detected ten times or more. The chain recombines TRBV7-9 with TRBJ1-6; D ambiguous. CDR1 is SEHNR, CDR2 FQNEAQ, per germline (reference sequence). CDR3 size: 14 residues. V lost 1 base and J 10 bases, leaving 11 bases between the germline ends. The CDR3 DNA reads as TGTGCCAGCAGCTTAGATCCAGGCGGCTCACCCCTCCACTTT. This encodes CASSLDPGGSPLHF.

This clonotype was found a few times. The J gene is TRBJ2-7, the V gene TRBV10-2; D is unclear. The CDR3 contains 11 residues. Germline CDR1 and CDR2: WSHSY and SAAADI. V lost 8 bases and J 0 bases, leaving 5 bases between the germline ends. CDR3 in DNA: TGCGCCAGCTGGAGCTCCTACGAGCAGTACTTC. Amino acids: CASWSSYEQYF.

The chain joins TRBV7-9 to TRBJ1-5; D not resolved. CDR1 and CDR2 from the germline V gene are SEHNR and FQNEAQ (reference sequence). The CDR3 is 17 amino acids. Trimming cost V 5 bases and J 2 bases, with 19 bases left between them. In DNA, the CDR3 is TGTGCCAGCAGCCAGTCTCTCGGGAATCCGGGCAATCAGCCCCAGCATTTT. Protein product: CASSQSLGNPGNQPQHF.

This chain links TRBV7-8 with TRBJ1-3; D not certain. The CDR3 runs to 14 residues. Looked up from germline, CDR1 is SGHVS and CDR2 is FQNEAQ. V was clipped by 6 bases and J by 4 bases, with 13 bases between them. CDR3 protein: CASSSLRSGNTIYF. In DNA, the CDR3 is TGTGCCAGCAGTTCCCTAAGATCAGGAAACACCATATATTTT.

Remarks on this clonotype: The junction departs from germline at one end; a sequencing error may be responsible. This chain joins TRBV5-1 and TRBJ2-5; 9 nucleotides align to TRBD1. Germline values: CDR1 SGHRS, CDR2 YFSETQ. CDR3 length equals 17 residues. CDR3 DNA sequence: TGTGCCAGCAACGCCGTCGACAGGGGGGAATACGTAGAGACCCAGTACTTC. It codes for CASNAVDRGEYVETQYF.

This clonotype was counted many times. The rearrangement joins TRBV15 to TRBJ2-7; 10 bases line up with TRBD2. After removal of 2 bases from V and 6 bases from J, the junction contained 4 bases not matched to a gene. This CDR3 comprises 14 residues. Germline lookup yields CDR1 LNHNV and CDR2 YYDKDF (reference sequence). This CDR3 is CATSRSGGASEQYF. In nucleotides, the CDR3 is TGTGCCACCAGCAGAAGCGGGGGGGCCTCCGAGCAGTACTTC.

The chain carries TRBV5-1 and TRBJ1-6; weak D call: TRBD1 (6 bases). The CDR3 has 15 amino acids. V lost 4 bases and J 6 bases, leaving 14 bases between the germline ends. Germline V gene data show CDR1 as SGHRS and CDR2 as YFSETQ. The CDR3 reads CASSPYGQSNSPLHF. The CDR3 nucleotides read TGCGCCAGCAGCCCGTACGGACAGTCTAATTCACCCCTCCACTTT.